This note documents a single T cell receptor beta chain sequence. Its target is unknown. The data were taken from a study of blood T cells in healthy people across ages. Study-level results: Because sorting was not performed, PBMCs prevented conclusive naive versus antigen-experienced comparison.

A sample-barcoded 5' primer and a J-beta primer mix were used in a second PCR of about 7 to 11 cycles. TCRdb analysed the 5' RACE reads with MiXCR anew, one entry per CDR3 protein. The sample lists some 760,000 distinct CDR3 sequences; roughly 25% were seen once. Trimming left V 4 bases short and J 7 bases short, with 17 bases between. CDR3 length equals 15 residues. Germline CDR1 reads MDHEN; CDR2 reads SYDVKM. This sample also appeared in a second study, on T cells of mothers and their children.

The specimen sequenced was blood. The source of this sequence is a boy between 10 and 17 years old in good health. The rearrangement links TRBV28 to TRBJ1-5, with unresolved D. For the CDR3, the DNA is TGTGCCAGCAGTTCCGCCAAGGCGGGAAACCAGCCCCAGCATTTT. Translation gives CASSSAKAGNQPQHF.